The present TCR beta chain was sequenced within a study of type 1 and type 2 diabetes patients. Study summary: Sequencing for the whole study yielded 18,976,912 paired-end reads. The study, taken as a whole, reports: Some expanded clones seen only in T1D might occur in additional T2D or control samples. Type 1 diabetes repertoires were significantly less diverse than type 2 diabetes ones.

Comments on this clonotype: Its antigen is unidentified.

Germline values: CDR1 MNHNY, CDR2 SVGAGI (reference sequence). The CDR3 runs 15 residues. Trimming shortened V by 6 bases and J by 0 bases, and 12 bases separated the two germline ends. Amplification started from genomic DNA. The TCR beta CDR3 region was amplified using 30 forward and 13 reverse primers. Each CDR3 protein is one row after TCRdb ran MiXCR on the multiplex PCR reads. Of a few hundred thousand distinct CDR3 sequences detected, roughly 44% appear once; the ten largest clones hold roughly 15%. Donors had no other autoimmune disease or infection in four weeks. Specimen: peripheral blood mononuclear cells (PBMCs). V usage is TRBV6-6 and J usage is TRBJ1-3, with no clear D. This TCR was sampled from a man aged 18 to 30 with type 2 diabetes. The CDR3 DNA follows: TGTGCCAGCAGGCCCGGACTGAGCTCTGGAAACACCATATATTTT. This translates into CASRPGLSSGNTIYF.